A selection of T cell receptor beta chains follows, all from one sample in a study of shared T cell receptors in the human thymus. Libraries were prepared by immunoSEQ multiplex PCR; TCRdb keeps only in-frame clonotypes and omits some of them. The sample records roughly 560,000 clones, roughly 74% being singletons. This sample was also put to use in a study of human thymus T cells.

The sequenced sample consisted of thymocytes. These receptors were taken from a boy younger than two with a congenital heart defect. The CDR3 runs from the conserved cysteine through the conserved F or W. Fields, in order: V gene, J gene, clone size, D gene, CDR3 DNA, CDR3 protein. A D gene is named only where the DNA matches it firmly. The listing skips clone size in some rows; elsewhere it reads once, few, many or a size class.

V gene: TRBV18
J gene: TRBJ2-6
clone size: few
D gene: -
CDR3 DNA: TGTGCCAGCTCCAGCACCGACGGGGGGCGCGGCTCTGGGGCCAACGTCCTGACTTTC
CDR3 protein: CASSSTDGGRGSGANVLTF

V gene: TRBV11-2
J gene: TRBJ2-7
clone size: -
D gene: -
CDR3 DNA: TGTGCCAGCAGCTTAGACAGGTACGAGCAGTACTTC
CDR3 protein: CASSLDRYEQYF

V gene: TRBV14
J gene: TRBJ2-1
clone size: -
D gene: TRBD2
CDR3 DNA: TGTGCCAGCAGCCAAGATCTGGGCCGGGAGGGTAGCTCCTACAATGAGCAGTTCTTC
CDR3 protein: CASSQDLGREGSSYNEQFF

V gene: TRBV19
J gene: TRBJ1-1
clone size: -
D gene: TRBD1
CDR3 DNA: TGTGCCAGTAGTATGGACAGGGTGAACACTGAAGCTTTCTTT
CDR3 protein: CASSMDRVNTEAFF

V gene: TRBV11-1
J gene: TRBJ2-1
clone size: -
D gene: -
CDR3 DNA: TGTGCCAGCAGCCCAATAACTAGCAATGAGCAGTTCTTC
CDR3 protein: CASSPITSNEQFF

V gene: TRBV6-5
J gene: TRBJ2-7
clone size: -
D gene: -
CDR3 DNA: TGTGCCAGCAGTTACTCGACCGCGGGCGCCACCTACGAGCAGTACTTC
CDR3 protein: CASSYSTAGATYEQYF

V gene: TRBV28
J gene: TRBJ1-4
clone size: -
D gene: TRBD1
CDR3 DNA: TGTGCCAGCAGTCCCGATGGACAGGGAGCTAATGAAAAACTGTTTTTT
CDR3 protein: CASSPDGQGANEKLFF

V gene: TRBV4-2
J gene: TRBJ1-4
clone size: -
D gene: TRBD1
CDR3 DNA: TGTGCCAGCAGCCCTCCGCAGGGGGCTGTTGGAAAACTGTTTTTT
CDR3 protein: CASSPPQGAVGKLFF

V gene: TRBV9
J gene: TRBJ2-2
clone size: -
D gene: -
CDR3 DNA: TGTGCCAGCAGCGAGACTAGTATAGCCGGGGAGCTGTTTTTT
CDR3 protein: CASSETSIAGELFF

V gene: TRBV2
J gene: TRBJ2-5
clone size: -
D gene: TRBD2
CDR3 DNA: TGTGCCAGCTCCGGGCTAGCGGGTGGTGAAGAGACCCAGTACTTC
CDR3 protein: CASSGLAGGEETQYF

V gene: TRBV28
J gene: TRBJ1-1
clone size: -
D gene: -
CDR3 DNA: TGTGCCAGCAGTTCCCCCCTCGGGGAGAACACTGAAGCTTTCTTT
CDR3 protein: CASSSPLGENTEAFF

V gene: TRBV19
J gene: TRBJ2-1
clone size: once
D gene: -
CDR3 DNA: TGTGCCAGTAGTATATCGGGGGTTTACAATGAGCAGTTCTTC
CDR3 protein: CASSISGVYNEQFF

V gene: TRBV9
J gene: TRBJ1-2
clone size: -
D gene: TRBD1
CDR3 DNA: TGTGCCAGCAGCGGCCGGGACAGAGGTGTGGGCTACACCTTC
CDR3 protein: CASSGRDRGVGYTF

V gene: TRBV28
J gene: TRBJ2-7
clone size: -
D gene: TRBD1
CDR3 DNA: TGTGCCAGCAGGACCGGAAGGGACAGGGTTCGCTACGAGCAGTACTTC
CDR3 protein: CASRTGRDRVRYEQYF

V gene: TRBV4-3
J gene: TRBJ2-7
clone size: -
D gene: -
CDR3 DNA: TGCGCCGGACTACACGAGCAGTACTTC
CDR3 protein: CAGLHEQYF

V gene: TRBV7-6
J gene: TRBJ2-2
clone size: -
D gene: TRBD2
CDR3 DNA: TGTGCCAGCAGCCCCGGGACTAGCGGGACCGGGGAGCTGTTTTTT
CDR3 protein: CASSPGTSGTGELFF

V gene: TRBV5-4
J gene: TRBJ2-4
clone size: -
D gene: TRBD1
CDR3 DNA: TGTGCCAGCAGCTTGGGCGACAGGGGGCGGGCCAAAAACATTCAGTACTTC
CDR3 protein: CASSLGDRGRAKNIQYF

V gene: TRBV19
J gene: TRBJ2-2
clone size: once
D gene: TRBD2
CDR3 DNA: TGTGCCAGTAGTACCCCGGGACTAGCGGGAGGTTTTGCCGGGGAGCTGTTTTTT
CDR3 protein: CASSTPGLAGGFAGELFF

V gene: TRBV4-2
J gene: TRBJ2-7
clone size: -
D gene: TRBD2
CDR3 DNA: TGTGCCAGCAGCCCGGCCGGGACTAGTTTTTACGAGCAGTACTTC
CDR3 protein: CASSPAGTSFYEQYF

V gene: TRBV7-8
J gene: TRBJ2-7
clone size: -
D gene: TRBD2
CDR3 DNA: TGTGCCAGCAGCTTAGATGCGGGAGGCGAGCAGTACTTC
CDR3 protein: CASSLDAGGEQYF

V gene: TRBV5-1
J gene: TRBJ2-3
clone size: -
D gene: TRBD2
CDR3 DNA: TGCGCCAGCAGCTTTACTAGCGGGAGGGCCACAGATACGCAGTATTTT
CDR3 protein: CASSFTSGRATDTQYF

V gene: TRBV11-3
J gene: TRBJ1-3
clone size: -
D gene: -
CDR3 DNA: TGTGCCAGCAGCCTGGGGAGGGGCACTGGAAACACCATATATTTT
CDR3 protein: CASSLGRGTGNTIYF

V gene: TRBV16
J gene: TRBJ1-2
clone size: -
D gene: TRBD1
CDR3 DNA: TGTGCCAGCAGCCAAATGGGGGCGACCGGGACAGAGAAATACTATGGCTACACCTTC
CDR3 protein: CASSQMGATGTEKYYGYTF

V gene: TRBV27
J gene: TRBJ2-1
clone size: -
D gene: -
CDR3 DNA: TGTGCCAGCAGTTTCGCTACCGGGAGTGGGACCTACAATGAGCAGTTCTTC
CDR3 protein: CASSFATGSGTYNEQFF

V gene: TRBV5-4
J gene: TRBJ2-3
clone size: -
D gene: TRBD1
CDR3 DNA: TGTGCCAGCAGCTTGGGGCAGGGACAGGCGGATACGCAGTATTTT
CDR3 protein: CASSLGQGQADTQYF

V gene: TRBV4-1
J gene: TRBJ2-3
clone size: -
D gene: TRBD2
CDR3 DNA: TGCGCCAGCAGCCAAGATCGGTCTGCGGGAGGGTTAGATACGCAGTATTTT
CDR3 protein: CASSQDRSAGGLDTQYF

V gene: TRBV11-3
J gene: TRBJ2-6
clone size: -
D gene: -
CDR3 DNA: TGTGCCAGCAGGGGATGGGACTGCACATCTTTC
CDR3 protein: CASRGWDCTSF

V gene: TRBV28
J gene: TRBJ2-1
clone size: -
D gene: -
CDR3 DNA: TGTGCCAGCAGTTTAACCCCCCGGGACAAAAGCCCCAATGAGCAGTTCTTC
CDR3 protein: CASSLTPRDKSPNEQFF

V gene: TRBV28
J gene: TRBJ1-1
clone size: -
D gene: -
CDR3 DNA: TGTGCCAGCAGTTTATTAGGGCCGGGGGACCCTGAAGCTTTCTTT
CDR3 protein: CASSLLGPGDPEAFF

V gene: TRBV9
J gene: TRBJ2-4
clone size: -
D gene: -
CDR3 DNA: TGTGCCAGCAGCCCGGCGGGAAAGGGAGCCAAAAACATTCAGTACTTC
CDR3 protein: CASSPAGKGAKNIQYF

V gene: TRBV7-2
J gene: TRBJ2-7
clone size: -
D gene: -
CDR3 DNA: TGTGCCAGCAGCTTAAATGGCGGAAAATCCTACGAGCAGTACTTC
CDR3 protein: CASSLNGGKSYEQYF

V gene: TRBV4-1
J gene: TRBJ2-2
clone size: -
D gene: TRBD2
CDR3 DNA: TGCGCCAGCAGCCAAGGTGGTCTAGCGGGAATCACCGGGGAGCTGTTTTTT
CDR3 protein: CASSQGGLAGITGELFF

V gene: TRBV19
J gene: TRBJ2-3
clone size: once
D gene: -
CDR3 DNA: TGTGCCAGTAGCCCAGGGTCGGGCACAGATACGCAGTATTTT
CDR3 protein: CASSPGSGTDTQYF

V gene: TRBV29-1
J gene: TRBJ2-7
clone size: -
D gene: -
CDR3 DNA: TGCAGCGTTGAGGACTTGAGCTCCTACGAGCAGTACTTC
CDR3 protein: CSVEDLSSYEQYF

V gene: TRBV18
J gene: TRBJ2-7
clone size: -
D gene: TRBD2
CDR3 DNA: TGTGCCAGCTCACCCCCACAGGCAGGGAGGGGTTACTACGAGCAGTACTTC
CDR3 protein: CASSPPQAGRGYYEQYF

V gene: TRBV29-1
J gene: TRBJ1-1
clone size: once
D gene: TRBD1
CDR3 DNA: TGCAGCGTGGGGAGGGACAGGGTGATCGGACGTGGTGAAGCTTTCTTT
CDR3 protein: CSVGRDRVIGRGEAFF

V gene: TRBV7-9
J gene: TRBJ2-1
clone size: -
D gene: TRBD2
CDR3 DNA: TGTGCCAGCAGCTGCTCCCTTACTAGCGGAAAGTACAATGAGCAGTTCTTC
CDR3 protein: CASSCSLTSGKYNEQFF

V gene: TRBV27
J gene: TRBJ2-7
clone size: once
D gene: -
CDR3 DNA: TGTGCCAGCAGTTTATCGATCAGGGCGACCTACGAGCAGTACTTC
CDR3 protein: CASSLSIRATYEQYF

V gene: TRBV18
J gene: TRBJ1-1
clone size: -
D gene: TRBD1
CDR3 DNA: TGTGCCAGCTCACCAGCGGGACAGGGATATGGAGCTTTCTTT
CDR3 protein: CASSPAGQGYGAFF

V gene: TRBV2
J gene: TRBJ2-5
clone size: few
D gene: TRBD2
CDR3 DNA: TGTGCCAGCAGTGAGCGCCGGGCGGGAGAGGGAAAGACCCAGTACTTC
CDR3 protein: CASSERRAGEGKTQYF

V gene: TRBV10-3
J gene: TRBJ2-7
clone size: few
D gene: TRBD1
CDR3 DNA: TGTGCCAGCGCCCCAGAACCGGACAGGGCCCCCTACGAGCAGTACTTC
CDR3 protein: CASAPEPDRAPYEQYF

V gene: TRBV7-6
J gene: TRBJ2-7
clone size: -
D gene: -
CDR3 DNA: TGTGCCAGCAGAGCCGCAGGTGGCTCCTACGAGCAGTACTTC
CDR3 protein: CASRAAGGSYEQYF

V gene: TRBV9
J gene: TRBJ2-3
clone size: -
D gene: -
CDR3 DNA: TGTGCCAGCAGCGTAGATCATCGGGAGAGATTTGATACGCAGTATTTT
CDR3 protein: CASSVDHRERFDTQYF

V gene: TRBV28
J gene: TRBJ1-2
clone size: -
D gene: -
CDR3 DNA: TGTGCCAGCAGTTTAACCCATCCCCGGGGCTACACCTTC
CDR3 protein: CASSLTHPRGYTF

V gene: TRBV4-3
J gene: TRBJ2-6
clone size: -
D gene: -
CDR3 DNA: TGCGCCAGCAGCCAAAATCCGGGTTCCATCAAGGCTGGGGCCAACGTCCTGACTTTC
CDR3 protein: CASSQNPGSIKAGANVLTF

V gene: TRBV5-6
J gene: TRBJ2-1
clone size: -
D gene: TRBD2
CDR3 DNA: TGTGCCAGCAGTACGTTGCGGGAGGGTAGGAATGAGCAGTTCTTC
CDR3 protein: CASSTLREGRNEQFF

V gene: TRBV6-1
J gene: TRBJ2-7
clone size: -
D gene: -
CDR3 DNA: TGTGCCAGCCTTTTGTACGAGCAGTACTTC
CDR3 protein: CASLLYEQYF

V gene: TRBV30
J gene: TRBJ2-5
clone size: -
D gene: TRBD1
CDR3 DNA: TGTGCCTGTTCCCTCGGGGCGGGACAGGGGGCGTGGGGGCAAGAGACCCAGTACTTC
CDR3 protein: CACSLGAGQGAWGQETQYF

V gene: TRBV7-8
J gene: TRBJ2-7
clone size: -
D gene: -
CDR3 DNA: TGTGCCAGCAGCTTAGGGAGGCTTATAGGGTTAGCGGCTTCACCCGGGGAGCAGTACTTC
CDR3 protein: CASSLGRLIGLAASPGEQYF

V gene: TRBV30
J gene: TRBJ2-3
clone size: -
D gene: TRBD2
CDR3 DNA: TGTGCCTCCTCACACGGACGGAGGACTAGCGGGAGGAGCACAGATACGCAGTATTTT
CDR3 protein: CASSHGRRTSGRSTDTQYF

V gene: TRBV19
J gene: TRBJ1-5
clone size: -
D gene: -
CDR3 DNA: TGTGCCAGCCATGGGGGGAATCGGCCCCAGCATTTT
CDR3 protein: CASHGGNRPQHF

V gene: TRBV11-1
J gene: TRBJ2-7
clone size: -
D gene: -
CDR3 DNA: TGTGCCAGCAGCTCGATCGAGGGAGGGGGCGAGCAGTACTTC
CDR3 protein: CASSSIEGGGEQYF

V gene: TRBV11-3
J gene: TRBJ2-2
clone size: -
D gene: TRBD2
CDR3 DNA: TGTGCCACGAGGGCGGCGGGGGAGAACACCGGGGAGCTGTTTTTT
CDR3 protein: CATRAAGENTGELFF

V gene: TRBV21-1
J gene: TRBJ1-5
clone size: -
D gene: -
CDR3 DNA: TGTGCCAGCAGCCCCGGACAGGGAGGTCAGCCCCAGCATTTT
CDR3 protein: CASSPGQGGQPQHF

V gene: TRBV4-1
J gene: TRBJ1-3
clone size: few
D gene: -
CDR3 DNA: TGCGCCAGCAGCCAACGACACTCTCAAGAAAACACCATATATTTT
CDR3 protein: CASSQRHSQENTIYF

V gene: TRBV5-4
J gene: TRBJ2-1
clone size: few
D gene: TRBD2
CDR3 DNA: TGTGCCAGCAGCTTACTAGCGGGAGGGGACAATGAGCAGTTCTTC
CDR3 protein: CASSLLAGGDNEQFF

V gene: TRBV6-5
J gene: TRBJ2-7
clone size: -
D gene: -
CDR3 DNA: TGTGCCAGCAGTGGGAGCGTGAGCTCCTACGAGCAGTACTTC
CDR3 protein: CASSGSVSSYEQYF

V gene: TRBV29-1
J gene: TRBJ2-3
clone size: few
D gene: TRBD1
CDR3 DNA: TGCAGCGTTGAAGATTTACAGGGGAACTATTTTAGAAGCACAGATACGCAGTATTTT
CDR3 protein: CSVEDLQGNYFRSTDTQYF

V gene: TRBV4-3
J gene: TRBJ2-2
clone size: once
D gene: -
CDR3 DNA: TGCGCCAGCAGCCAAGTCCTTACTGGGCGGGCCACCGGGGAGCTGTTTTTT
CDR3 protein: CASSQVLTGRATGELFF